This record looks at one TCR beta chain sequence and its context. The data derive from a study of blood T cell repertoires in COVID-19. On the study more broadly: Some COVID-19 samples were acute and others convalescent; all came from the United States, Italy and Spain. Sources were T cells, B-cell-depleted T cells, or PBMCs; the material itself was cDNA or gDNA.

The CDR3 totals 14 residues. CDR1 and CDR2 from the germline V gene are SGHDT and YYEEEE. Trimming took 6 bases from V and 4 from J; bases not matched to a gene: 9. Authors' methods: Scientists estimated how many nucleated cells there were by amplifying reference gene primers. The repertoire was sequenced with immunoSEQ multiplex PCR; TCRdb's copy has only in-frame clones and lacks some. V and J calls and clone size are as listed in that table; D and trimming were resolved from the DNA. The table has 90,000 to 150,000 clones, 65% to 90% seen once. The source material was peripheral blood. The gene calls are TRBV5-6 and TRBJ1-2; 7 nucleotides agree with TRBD1. This sequence originates from a man of 80 years or more with acute or convalescent COVID-19. This chain's CDR3 is CASTTKTGFYGYTF. CDR3 DNA sequence: TGTGCCAGCACCACAAAGACAGGGTTCTATGGCTACACCTTC.